Below, 26 T cell receptor beta chains from the same sample are listed, as sequenced in a study of T cells in women clearing cervical HPV infection. TCRdb keeps only in-frame clones here, not all; method: immunoSEQ multiplex PCR. Recorded for this sample: some 9,800 clones. The sample consisted of blood buffy coat. Every receptor here comes from a woman aged 18-69 years with a cervical HPV16 infection that either progressed to CIN3+ or cleared (not recorded which).

Comments on this clone: The read ends 3 residues before the CDR3 terminus; that terminus is restored from the germline J gene. The chain combines TRBV5-6 with TRBJ2-2; possibly TRBD1 for D (5 bases). CDR3 length: 15 residues. CDR1 is SGHDT, CDR2 YYEEEE, per germline. The part of the CDR3 DNA that was read is TGTGCCAGCAGCTTCAGGACCTTTGGGGCCAACGTG. Translated, it gives CASSFRTFGANV. The entire CDR3 reads CASSFRTFGANVLFF.

This clone counts as medium-sized by frequency. Read sequence stops 3 residues before the CDR3 end, and the germline J gene provides the missing end. This chain connects TRBV7-8 to TRBJ2-3, with 8 bases identical to TRBD1. Germline-derived CDR1 and CDR2 are SGHVS and FQNEAQ. J was trimmed by 2 bases and V by 4 bases; bases with no gene match: 5. There are 15 residues in the CDR3. The covered CDR3 bases are TGTGCCAGCAGCTCGAGGACAGGGACCACAGATACG. Protein: CASSSRTGTTDT. The CDR3 as a whole reads CASSSRTGTTDTQYF.

CDR3 sequence reads: CASGGGGGETQYF. The sequenced CDR3 bases are TGTGCCAGCGGAGGGGGGGGCGGAGAGACC. This chain links TRBV7-2 with TRBJ2-5, with D perhaps TRBD2 (7 bases). The read gets to within 3 residues of the CDR3 end, and the germline J gene fills in the rest. The CDR3 loop spans 13 amino acids. V gave up 8 bases and J gave up 4 bases, with 14 bases separating them. CDR1 is SGHTA, CDR2 FQGNSA, per germline.

Comments on this clone: Read sequence stops 3 residues before the CDR3 end, and the germline J gene provides the missing end. The V and J genes are TRBV7-3 and TRBJ2-2; 8 nucleotides match TRBD2. CDR3 size: 16 residues. The V gene's germline CDR1 is SGHTA and CDR2 FQGTGA. Trimming removed 5 bases from V and 1 base from J; junction bases left unmatched: 6. Partial CDR3 DNA: TGTGCCAGCAGCCTATTAGCGGGGTGGAACACCGGGGAG. Its translation: CASSLLAGWNTGE. The whole CDR3 is CASSLLAGWNTGELFF.

On this clone: The DNA ends 3 residues before the CDR3 does, and the rest of the CDR3 is filled in from the germline J gene. This chain uses TRBV12-3 or TRBV12-4 with TRBJ2-7; D is unresolved. This CDR3 comprises 14 residues. The V end lost 2 bases, the J end lost 4 bases, and 12 bases lay between the germline ends. The DNA read from the CDR3 is TGTGCCAGCAGTTTAAATCTGTTTTCGTACGAG. Protein product: CASSLNLFSYE. The complete CDR3 reads CASSLNLFSYEQYF.

Points on this clone: A junction end diverges from the germline sequence, so it may reflect a read error. The read terminates 3 residues before the CDR3 end, so the remaining end is supplied by the germline J gene. The chain joins TRBV7-7 to TRBJ1-2, with D perhaps TRBD1 (6 bases). The germline V gene encodes CDR1 SSHAT and CDR2 FNYEAQ (reference sequence). The CDR3 totals 13 residues. The DNA read from the CDR3 is TGTGCTAGCAGCTCGCCAGGGGCGGATACC. Translating it yields CASSSPGADT. The full CDR3 is CASSSPGADTYTF.

On this clone: The read ends 3 residues shy of where the CDR3 ends; the end is completed using the germline J gene. V and J are TRBV19 and TRBJ2-6, with TRBD1 identical over 8 bases. The CDR3 loop spans 19 amino acids. Germline V gene lookup returns CDR1 LNHDA and CDR2 SQIVND (reference sequence). The ends lost 7 bases at V and 0 bases at J; junction bases unmatched: 14. The CDR3 bases that were read are TGTGCCAGTACTTATAGAACAGGGGGTCCCCGCTCTGGGGCCAACGTC. Its protein product is CASTYRTGGPRSGANV. In full, the CDR3 reads CASTYRTGGPRSGANVLTF.

CDR3 DNA (partial): TGTGCCAGCAGCTTGGCGGGGATTATTACTGAA. Amino acids: CASSLAGIITE. The CDR3 reads in full as CASSLAGIITEAFF. The gene calls are TRBV5-6 and TRBJ1-1, with D uncertain. The DNA ends 3 residues before the CDR3 does, and the rest of the CDR3 is filled in from the germline J gene. V was trimmed by 0 bases and J by 5 bases, leaving 11 bases between them. CDR1 is SGHDT, CDR2 YYEEEE, per germline. CDR3 length: 14 residues.

The CDR3 here is CASSLGQDSNQPQHF. CDR3 DNA (partial): TGTGCCAGCAGCTTAGGTCAGGATAGCAATCAGCCC. The chain couples TRBV7-9 to TRBJ1-5, with D hard to call. From the germline J gene comes the end of the CDR3, since the read stops 3 residues before it. The germline gives CDR1 SEHNR, CDR2 FQNEAQ (reference sequence). The CDR3 length is 15 residues. With 1 base removed from V and 0 bases from J, the gap between germline ends came to 7 bases.

Worth noting for this clone: The read terminates 3 residues before the CDR3 end, so the remaining end is supplied by the germline J gene. The chain joins TRBV20-1 to TRBJ2-2; D perhaps matches TRBD1 (5 bases). Germline V gene data show CDR1 as DFQATT and CDR2 as SNEGSKA (reference sequence). V lost 4 bases to trimming and J lost 3 bases, with 9 bases between them. The CDR3 totals 13 residues. The CDR3 is CSATDSYTGELFF. The sequenced part of the CDR3 DNA is TGCAGTGCTACTGACAGCTACACCGGGGAG.

For this clone: Read coverage stops 3 residues before the CDR3 terminus; the germline J gene supplies the remainder. The chain combines TRBV19 with TRBJ1-5; a weak D match, TRBD1 (5 bases). V was trimmed by 2 bases and J by 2 bases, leaving 13 bases between them. The CDR3 runs 16 residues. Per germline, CDR1 LNHDA and CDR2 SQIVND (reference sequence). The part of the CDR3 DNA that was read is TGTGCCAGTAGTATATCGCGGGGCGTGGGCAATCAGCCC. Amino acid sequence: CASSISRGVGNQP. In full, the CDR3 reads CASSISRGVGNQPQHF. Variable domain in full (rest from reference TRBV19 and TRBJ1-5): DGGITQSPKYLFRKEGQNVTLSCEQNLNHDAMYWYRQDPGQGLRLIYYSQIVNDFQKGDIAEGYSVSREKKESFPLTVTSAQKNPTAFYLCASSISRGVGNQPQHFGDGTRLSIL.

Concerning this clone: Sequencing ends 3 residues short of the CDR3 end; the germline J gene provides the rest. This rearrangement joins TRBV6-4 to TRBJ1-2; TRBD1 matches 8 bases. Losses at the gene ends were 2 bases for V and 6 bases for J; bases not matched to a gene: 2. The germline CDR1 and CDR2 sequences are MRHNA and SNTAGT. The CDR3 sequence is 13 residues long. CDR3 residues: CASSDLTGDGYTF. CDR3 DNA, as far as it was read: TGTGCCAGCAGTGACCTGACAGGGGATGGC.

A note on this clone: The read terminates 3 residues ahead of where the CDR3 ends, so the germline J gene completes it. The chain is built from TRBV20-1 and TRBJ2-7; 8 nucleotides line up with TRBD1. V lost 0 bases and J lost 2; bases outside the gene matches: 9. The CDR3 consists of 16 residues. Per germline, CDR1 DFQATT and CDR2 SNEGSKA (reference sequence). CDR3 DNA, as far as it was read: TGCAGTGCTAGAGATTCGGGGACAGGAGCCCCCTACGAG. Encoded protein: CSARDSGTGAPYE. The complete CDR3 protein is CSARDSGTGAPYEQYF.

CDR3 DNA (partial): TGTGCCACTTTTCGGCGGGACAATAACAATGAG. Amino acids: CATFRRDNNNE. The entire CDR3 protein reads CATFRRDNNNEQFF. The rearrangement uses TRBV27 and TRBJ2-1; D may be TRBD1 or TRBD2 (6 bases each). The read halts 3 residues ahead of the CDR3 end, with the missing end drawn from the germline J gene. The germline V gene encodes CDR1 MNHEY and CDR2 SMNVEV (reference sequence). V gave up 10 bases and J gave up 5 bases, with 18 bases separating them. The CDR3 is 14 residues long.

Frequency places this clone as medium-sized. The read terminates 3 residues before the CDR3 end, so the remaining end is supplied by the germline J gene. The chain couples TRBV29-1 to TRBJ2-7; D is possibly TRBD2 (5 bases). CDR3 size: 12 residues. Germline V gene sequence: CDR1 SQVTM, CDR2 ANQGSEA. The V end lost 7 bases, the J end lost 4 bases, and 14 bases lay between the germline ends. This chain's CDR3 is CSARHGEYEQYF. The CDR3 DNA, read in part, is TGCAGCGCCCGACACGGGGAATACGAG.

As to this clone: The sequence runs out 3 residues before the end of the CDR3; the remainder is reconstructed from the germline J gene. V and J are TRBV2 and TRBJ2-3; 7 positions agree with TRBD2. The germline V gene has CDR1 SNHLY and CDR2 FYNNEI. After removal of 7 bases from V and 0 bases from J, the junction contained 4 bases not matched to a gene. The length of the CDR3 is 14 residues. Here the CDR3 reads CASKRGVSTDTQYF. Partial CDR3 DNA: TGTGCCAGCAAACGGGGGGTTAGCACAGATACG.

This clone registers medium-sized by frequency. The read gets to within 3 residues of the CDR3 end, and the germline J gene fills in the rest. V gene TRBV7-2 combines with J gene TRBJ1-1; TRBD1 matches at 8 bases. Trimming cost V 4 bases and J 1 base; bases outside gene matches: 2. The CDR3 extends over 14 amino acids. Germline V gives CDR1 SGHTA, CDR2 FQGNSA. The CDR3 protein is CASSYGQGNTEAFF. The DNA read from the CDR3 is TGTGCCAGCAGCTATGGACAGGGGAACACTGAA.

Its frequency marks this clone as medium-sized (0.01 to 0.1%). The CDR3 end lies 3 residues beyond the end of the read and is filled in from the germline J gene. The rearrangement uses TRBV29-1 and TRBJ1-1, with D perhaps TRBD1 (5 bases). This CDR3 region has 12 residues. The germline V gene has CDR1 SQVTM and CDR2 ANQGSEA. Between the trimmed V and J ends, which lost 4 bases and 5 bases, there was a span of 11 bases. The sequenced CDR3 bases are TGCAGCGTTGGAGGGGAGGGTACTGAA. Amino acids: CSVGGEGTE. The full CDR3 sequence reads CSVGGEGTEAFF.

Regarding this clone: The read ends 3 residues before the CDR3 terminus; that terminus is restored from the germline J gene. The gene calls are TRBV19 and TRBJ2-5, with TRBD2 matching over 8 bases. There are 15 residues in the CDR3. J was trimmed by 2 bases and V by 3 bases; bases with no gene match: 5. The germline V gene has CDR1 LNHDA and CDR2 SQIVND (reference sequence). CDR3 bases read: TGTGCCAGTAGTATTCATAGCGGGGCTCAAGAGACC. It specifies CASSIHSGAQET. The whole CDR3 protein is CASSIHSGAQETQYF.

On this clone itself: Sequencing ends 3 residues short of the CDR3 end; the germline J gene provides the rest. The chain joins TRBV11-3 to TRBJ1-2; perhaps TRBD1 as D (6 bases). Germline V gene lookup returns CDR1 SGHNT and CDR2 YENEEA. CDR3 length: 15 residues. This chain's CDR3 is CASSLSQGLRGDYTF. The CDR3 DNA, read in part, is TGTGCCAGCAGCCTATCTCAGGGGTTAAGGGGCGAC.

In regard to this clone: The read comes to an end 3 residues before the CDR3 does, leaving the germline J gene to fill in the end. This chain connects TRBV27 to TRBJ1-6; D is possibly TRBD1 (5 bases). Germline V gives CDR1 MNHEY, CDR2 SMNVEV (reference sequence). The length of the CDR3 is 15 residues. The V end lost 3 bases, the J end lost 7 bases, and 13 bases lay between the germline ends. The sequenced CDR3 bases are TGTGCCAGCAGTTTTAAAATAGGGGAGAATTCACCC. It translates to CASSFKIGENSP. In full, the CDR3 reads CASSFKIGENSPLHF.

About this clone: An end of the junction does not agree with germline; a read error may underlie this. The read stops 3 residues short of the end of the CDR3; the missing end is completed from the germline J gene. Other DNA sequences from this sample encode an identical CDR3 as well. The J gene is TRBJ1-3, the V gene TRBV5-6, with 8 bases identical to TRBD1. This CDR3 has 15 residues. Germline-derived CDR1 and CDR2 are SGHDT and YYEEEE. This chain's CDR3 is CASSTQDRAGNTIYF. The CDR3 bases that were read are TGTGCCAGCAGCACCCAGGACAGGGCAGGGAACACT.

As concerns this clone: From the germline J gene comes the end of the CDR3, since the read stops 3 residues before it. The chain carries TRBV2 and TRBJ2-3; tentatively, D is TRBD1 or TRBD2 (5 bases each). The germline CDR1 and CDR2 sequences are SNHLY and FYNNEI. This CDR3 is built from 12 residues. CDR3 residues: CASNEGHQPQYF. CDR3 DNA, as far as it was read: TGTGCCAGCAATGAGGGGCATCAGCCG. Supplemented by reference TRBV2 and TRBJ2-3, the full variable domain reads EPEVTQTPSHQVTQMGQEVILRCVPISNHLYFYWYRQILGQKVEFLVSFYNNEISEKSEIFDDQFSVERPDGSNFTLKIRSTKLEDSAMYFCASNEGHQPQYFGPGTRLTVL.

With regard to this clone: The read terminates 3 residues ahead of where the CDR3 ends, so the germline J gene completes it. The gene calls are TRBV5-1 and TRBJ2-2, with a tentative D call TRBD1 (5 bases). Per the germline V gene, CDR1 is SGHRS and CDR2 is YFSETQ. The CDR3 loop spans 10 amino acids. Incomplete CDR3 DNA: TGCGCCAGCAGCTTTGACAGG. Amino acid sequence: CASSFDR. The CDR3 in its entirety is CASSFDRLFF. Looking up the rest from reference TRBV5-1 and TRBJ2-2 gives the full variable domain: KAGVTQTPRYLIKTRGQQVTLSCSPISGHRSVSWYQQTPGQGLQFLFEYFSETQRNKGNFPGRFSGRQFSNSRSEMNVSTLELGDSALYLCASSFDRLFFGEGSRLTVL.

Concerning this clone itself: The CDR3 is cut off 3 residues early in the read; its end comes from the germline J gene. The chain links TRBV20-1 to TRBJ1-4, with D possibly being TRBD1 (6 bases). The V end lost 7 bases, the J end lost 6 bases, and 12 bases lay between the germline ends. From germline, CDR1 is DFQATT and CDR2 SNEGSKA (reference sequence). The CDR3 length is 12 residues. CDR3 DNA, as far as it was read: TGCAGTGTGCGACAGGCCGATGAAAAA. This translates into CSVRQADEK. The complete CDR3 reads CSVRQADEKLFF.

With regard to this clone: The observed sequence ends 3 residues before the CDR3 terminus, with the missing tail filled in from the germline J gene. This chain connects TRBV5-1 to TRBJ2-5; D may be TRBD1 (5 bases). CDR1 and CDR2 from the germline V gene are SGHRS and YFSETQ. Trimming left V 0 bases short and J 2 bases short, with 11 bases between. CDR3 length: 15 residues. CDR3 DNA, as far as it was read: TGCGCCAGCAGCTTGGAGGACACTTCACAAGAGACC. Translating it yields CASSLEDTSQET. The whole CDR3 is CASSLEDTSQETQYF.